The entry below gives a single T cell receptor beta chain sequence along with its context. Produced via immunoSEQ multiplex PCR; TCRdb's table is partial and in-frame only. The repertoire holds roughly 65,000 clones, with around 80% as singletons. The sample is drawn from a study of OX40 agonist ivuxolimab in advanced cancers. V was clipped by 3 bases and J by 5 bases, with 8 bases between them. Per the germline V gene, CDR1 is MDHEN and CDR2 is SYDVKM. There are 13 residues in the CDR3. V gene TRBV28 combines with J gene TRBJ2-1; D gene uncertain. The sequences come from CD4+ or CD8+ T cells sorted from blood, collected in a trial of the OX40 agonist ivuxolimab. The clonotype originates from an adult with an advanced solid tumor such as melanoma, head and neck, liver or kidney cancer. CDR3 nucleotide sequence: TGTGCCAGCAGTTTGAACGAGAACAATGAGCAGTTCTTC. Protein product: CASSLNENNEQFF.